Following are 32 T cell receptor beta chains from one sample sequenced in a study of T cells in Graves' hyperthyroidism and ophthalmopathy. The TCR beta CDR3 regions underwent amplification using RNA transcripts as the source. TCR CDR3 regions were first amplified by RT-PCR with HTBI primers. TCRdb reprocessed the multiplex PCR reads via MiXCR and lists one record per CDR3 protein. This table holds about 180,000 distinct CDR3 sequences, 8% to 9.5% found once. The sequenced sample consisted of blood. The receptors shown here come from a woman in her late teens or twenties with Graves' hyperthyroidism that later progressed to Graves' ophthalmopathy.

This clonotype has at least ten counts. This chain uses TRBV24-1 with TRBJ1-1; possible D gene TRBD1, 6 bases. Trimming removed 6 bases at V and 11 bases at J, with 24 bases between. The germline V gene encodes CDR1 KGHDR and CDR2 SFDVKD. This CDR3 has 15 residues. CDR3 nucleotides: TGTGCCACCAGTCCAACTGGGACACCCCCAGAGGATGCTTTCTTT. Encoded protein: CATSPTGTPPEDAFF.

This clonotype was recorded many times. The chain carries TRBV12-3 or TRBV12-4 and TRBJ1-6; tentative D call: TRBD1 (6 bases). This CDR3 has 14 residues. Deletions cut 6 bases from V and 7 bases from J, with 13 bases between. The CDR3 bases are TGTGCCAGCAGCCAACAGGGCGGGAATTCACCCCTCCACTTT. Its protein product is CASSQQGGNSPLHF.

J is TRBJ2-1 and V is TRBV11-2; TRBD1 is a possible D gene (5 bases). The V gene lost 5 bases and the J gene lost 4 bases, with 18 bases spanning the gap. CDR1 is SGHAT and CDR2 is FQNNGV in the germline V gene. The CDR3 loop spans 16 amino acids. The CDR3 loop reads CASSASRGQLYNEQFF. Here the CDR3 DNA reads TGTGCCAGCAGCGCCTCAAGGGGCCAGCTATACAATGAGCAGTTCTTC. Full variable domain (outside the CDR3, taken from reference TRBV11-2 and TRBJ2-1): EAGVAQSPRYKIIEKRQSVAFWCNPISGHATLYWYQQILGQGPKLLIQFQNNGVVDDSQLPKDRFSAERLKGVDSTLKIQPAKLEDSAVYLCASSASRGQLYNEQFFGPGTRLTVL.

This clonotype has ten or more counts. The rearrangement uses TRBV11-3 and TRBJ1-1, with a possible D match to TRBD1 (5 bases). Deletions cut 2 bases from V and 6 bases from J, with 7 bases between. The CDR3 has 12 amino acids. Germline V CDR1 and CDR2: SGHNT, YENEEA. The CDR3 reads CASSLPGSEAFF. The CDR3 nucleotides are TGTGCCAGCAGCTTACCAGGGTCTGAAGCTTTCTTT.

To note about this clonotype: Just one base apart from a much larger clone, this may be a read error. The CDR3 end shows no conserved phenylalanine or tryptophan, and so a read error is likely. The chain employs TRBV3-1 and TRBJ2-2; D gene ambiguous. V lost 4 bases and J lost 1, with 7 bases in between. Germline V CDR1 and CDR2: LGHDT, YNNKEL (reference sequence). The CDR3 covers 14 residues. The CDR3: CASSLVLNTGELFS. Written as DNA, the CDR3 is TGTGCCAGCAGCCTTGTCCTGAACACCGGGGAGCTGTTTTCT.

This clonotype was seen many times. The gene calls are TRBV2 and TRBJ2-2; the D gene is possibly TRBD1 (6 bases). The CDR3 has 15 residues. Germline CDR1 is SNHLY and CDR2 is FYNNEI. Trimming pared 6 bases from V and 0 bases from J, leaving 11 bases between. The CDR3 loop reads CASRWGPTNTGELFF. The CDR3 DNA is TGTGCCAGCAGATGGGGGCCGACGAACACCGGGGAGCTGTTTTTT.

This clonotype was counted at least ten times. The chain links TRBV7-9 to TRBJ2-7, with D unresolved. V dropped 4 bases and J dropped 0 bases, with 13 bases sitting between them. The CDR3 is 15 residues long. CDR1 is SEHNR and CDR2 is FQNEAQ in the germline V gene (reference sequence). The CDR3 loop is CASSSPPTGSYEQYF. CDR3 nucleotides: TGTGCCAGCAGCTCCCCCCCCACGGGCTCCTACGAGCAGTACTTC.

This clonotype has a count of ten or more. The chain links TRBV28 to TRBJ1-1; D remains unclear. Trimming cost V 5 bases and J 6 bases, with 10 bases left between them. Germline V CDR1 and CDR2: MDHEN, SYDVKM. There are 12 residues in the CDR3. The CDR3 DNA follows: TGTGCCAGCAGTGATGGAGGAGCTGAAGCTTTCTTT. Its translation is CASSDGGAEAFF.

In its sample, this clonotype was seen many times. DNA of the CDR3: TGTGCCAGCAGCCGTTCTAGCGGGAGTTACGAGCAGTACTTC. As protein: CASSRSSGSYEQYF. The chain uses TRBV3-1 and TRBJ2-7, with 10 bases fitting TRBD2. Trimming at V came to 4 bases and at J to 4 bases, leaving 4 bases not matched to a gene. In germline, CDR1 is LGHDT, CDR2 YNNKEL (reference sequence). The CDR3 runs to 14 residues.

This clonotype was picked up many times. The CDR3 region has the DNA TGCAGTGCTAGTGAATTAGATGAGACCCAGTACTTC. As protein: CSASELDETQYF. V gene TRBV20-1 combines with J gene TRBJ2-5; D unresolved. CDR3 length: 12 amino acids. The germline V and J ends were trimmed by 3 bases and 5 bases, with 10 bases remaining between them. Germline CDR1 and CDR2: DFQATT and SNEGSKA (reference sequence).

The chain recombines TRBV13 with TRBJ2-1, with D possibly matching TRBD2 (6 bases). CDR3 length equals 19 residues. In germline, CDR1 is PRHDT, CDR2 FYEKMQ (reference sequence). V shed 3 bases and J shed 8 bases, with 29 bases lying between them. CDR3 DNA sequence: TGTGCCAGCAGCTTCCGACGACCAACGGGACTCCCTCTGCGGGATGAGCAGTTCTTC. It encodes CASSFRRPTGLPLRDEQFF.

This clonotype has at least ten counts. V gene TRBV12-3 or TRBV12-4 combines with J gene TRBJ2-7; possible D gene TRBD1, 7 bases. The CDR3 runs to 15 residues. V was clipped by 3 bases and J by 4 bases, with 16 bases between them. For the CDR3, the DNA is TGTGCCAGCAGTTTCCCAGGGGGAGGTAGTTACGAGCAGTACTTC. Its protein is CASSFPGGGSYEQYF.

This clonotype was recorded many times. This rearrangement joins TRBV20-1 to TRBJ2-1; 10 nucleotides agree with TRBD2. CDR3 length: 14 residues. Losses at the gene ends were 3 bases for V and 9 bases for J; bases not matched to a gene: 8. Germline V gives CDR1 DFQATT, CDR2 SNEGSKA (reference sequence). CDR3 sequence (DNA): TGCAGTGCTAGGTCGCTAGCGGGGGTTAGTGAGCAGTTCTTC. Translated, it gives CSARSLAGVSEQFF.

This clonotype has ten or more counts. V usage is TRBV19 and J usage is TRBJ2-1; TRBD1 is a possible D gene (6 bases). CDR3 length: 15 residues. CDR1 LNHDA and CDR2 SQIVND come from the germline V gene (reference sequence). V was pared by 5 bases and J by 0 bases, with 11 bases between. Here the CDR3 reads CASSQVRGSYNEQFF. The CDR3 region has the DNA TGTGCCAGTAGTCAAGTCAGGGGCTCCTACAATGAGCAGTTCTTC.

This clonotype was recorded at least ten times. V usage is TRBV12-3 or TRBV12-4 and J usage is TRBJ2-3; D may be TRBD2 (6 bases). There are 14 residues in the CDR3. V lost 1 base and J lost 1, with 6 bases in between. The CDR3 region is CASSLGGGTDTQYF. The CDR3 DNA is TGTGCCAGCAGTTTAGGCGGGGGCACAGATACGCAGTATTTT.

V and J are TRBV4-2 and TRBJ1-3; D is unresolved. This CDR3 contains 16 residues. Trimming removed 4 bases at V and 0 bases at J, with 13 bases between. The germline gives CDR1 LGHNA, CDR2 YNFKEQ. CDR3 protein: CASSREKNLSGNTIYF. In nucleotides, the CDR3 is TGTGCCAGCAGCCGAGAGAAGAACCTCTCTGGAAACACCATATATTTT.

This chain links TRBV6-1 with TRBJ1-5; D is undetermined. Between the trimmed V and J ends, which lost 8 bases and 0 bases, there was a span of 11 bases. The CDR3 is made up of 14 amino acids. In germline, CDR1 is MNHNS, CDR2 SASEGT. The CDR3 coding sequence is TGTGCCAGCCAAGGATACTATAGCAATCAGCCCCAGCATTTT. Translating it yields CASQGYYSNQPQHF.

This clonotype has a count of ten or more. The chain carries TRBV6-2 or TRBV6-3 and TRBJ2-3; 10 bases align to TRBD2. Germline V gives CDR1 MNHEY, CDR2 SVGEGT. V lost 7 bases and J lost 5; bases outside the gene matches: 6. There are 14 residues in the CDR3. The CDR3 nucleotides are TGTGCCAGCATCTTAGCGGGAGGATTAGATACGCAGTATTTT. Residues: CASILAGGLDTQYF.

This clonotype appeared a few times. The rearrangement links TRBV9 to TRBJ1-2; D unclear. Per the germline V gene, CDR1 is SGDLS and CDR2 is YYNGEE. The germline V and J ends were trimmed by 2 bases and 4 bases, with 9 bases remaining between them. This CDR3 is built from 13 residues. CDR3 nucleotide sequence: TGTGCCAGCAGCGTTTGGGAGGGCTATGGCTACACCTTC. Amino acid sequence: CASSVWEGYGYTF.

The sample holds many counts of this clonotype. The chain carries TRBV20-1 and TRBJ1-2; no definite D call. Trimming removed 1 base from V and 8 bases from J, with 11 bases in between. Germline V gives CDR1 DFQATT, CDR2 SNEGSKA (reference sequence). The CDR3 has 12 amino acids. CDR3 coding DNA: TGCAGTGCTAGAGCGATTTGGGAGGGCTACACCTTC. Translated: CSARAIWEGYTF.

This clonotype occurred many times. The chain is built from TRBV28 and TRBJ2-3; the D gene is possibly TRBD2 (6 bases). Trimming removed 7 bases at V and 0 bases at J, with 14 bases between. The CDR3 runs to 15 residues. Germline lookup yields CDR1 MDHEN and CDR2 SYDVKM. The CDR3 bases are TGTGCCAGCACCCGGGGCGGGGCAAGCACAGATACGCAGTATTTT. Amino acids: CASTRGGASTDTQYF.

This clonotype was counted at least ten times. The rearrangement joins TRBV28 to TRBJ2-1, with D possibly matching TRBD2 (7 bases). The germline V gene encodes CDR1 MDHEN and CDR2 SYDVKM. The CDR3 length is 16 residues. The V end was cut by 6 bases, the J end by 5 bases, with 20 bases between. CDR3: CASRPALAGANNEQFF. In nucleotides, the CDR3 is TGTGCCAGCAGGCCCGCCCTGGCGGGGGCTAACAATGAGCAGTTCTTC.

The sample holds many counts of this clonotype. The chain is built from TRBV30 and TRBJ2-7; D is possibly TRBD1 (6 bases). The CDR3 spans 14 residues. CDR1 GTSNPN and CDR2 SVGIG come from the germline V gene (reference sequence). Between the trimmed V and J ends, which lost 2 bases and 2 bases, there was a span of 13 bases. In DNA, the CDR3 is TGTGCCTGGAGTACCGGCCAGGGGCCCTACGAGCAGTACTTC. Its protein is CAWSTGQGPYEQYF. The full variable domain, completed using reference TRBV30 and TRBJ2-7, is SQTIHQWPATLVQPVGSPLSLECTVEGTSNPNLYWYRQAAGRGLQLLFYSVGIGQISSEVPQNLSASRPQDRQFILSSKKLLLSDSGFYLCAWSTGQGPYEQYFGPGTRLTVT.

This clonotype occurred a few times. This chain uses TRBV5-1 with TRBJ2-6; tentatively, D is TRBD1 or TRBD2 (5 bases each). CDR3 size: 17 residues. The V end was cut by 4 bases, the J end by 0 bases, with 14 bases between. The germline gives CDR1 SGHRS, CDR2 YFSETQ. CDR3 in DNA: TGCGCCAGCAGCGGCCGGGACGGACGCTCTGGGGCCAACGTCCTGACTTTC. Protein product: CASSGRDGRSGANVLTF.

The genes are TRBV27 and TRBJ1-2; D not certain. Germline assignment: CDR1 MNHEY and CDR2 SMNVEV (reference sequence). The CDR3 extends over 19 amino acids. V was trimmed by 3 bases and J by 7 bases, leaving 30 bases between them. The CDR3 protein is CASSFSIHPRSGNFTGYTF. CDR3 nucleotides: TGTGCCAGCAGTTTCTCGATTCATCCTCGATCCGGGAACTTCACTGGCTACACCTTC.

This clonotype was counted many times. The gene calls are TRBV28 and TRBJ1-1, with TRBD1 as a possible D gene (5 bases). CDR3 length: 14 amino acids. Germline CDR1 reads MDHEN; CDR2 reads SYDVKM. V gave up 6 bases and J gave up 2 bases, with 13 bases separating them. DNA for the CDR3: TGTGCCAGCAGCGAGGCCGGGGCCAACACTGAAGCTTTCTTT. Amino acids: CASSEAGANTEAFF.

This clonotype was seen ten or more times. The CDR3 DNA follows: TGTGCCAGCTCACCAACTTGGGCTCAGCCCCAGCATTTT. The encoded protein is CASSPTWAQPQHF. This chain connects TRBV18 to TRBJ1-5, with D unresolved. The V gene's germline CDR1 is KGHSH and CDR2 LQKENI. The CDR3 length is 13 residues. Between the trimmed V and J ends, which lost 2 bases and 6 bases, there was a span of 8 bases.

This clonotype showed up just a few times. V usage is TRBV5-6 and J usage is TRBJ2-5, with 10 bases that match TRBD2. This CDR3 comprises 14 residues. Germline loops: CDR1 SGHDT, CDR2 YYEEEE. The junction had 1 base not matched to a gene; V was cut back by 4 bases and J by 1 base. CDR3 bases: TGTGCCAGCAGCCAGCGGGAGGGCCAAGAGACCCAGTACTTC. It is translated as CASSQREGQETQYF. Filled out from reference TRBV5-6 and TRBJ2-5, the complete variable domain reads DAGVTQSPTHLIKTRGQQVTLRCSPKSGHDTVSWYQQALGQGPQFIFQYYEEEERQRGNFPDRFSGHQFPNYSSELNVNALLLGDSALYLCASSQREGQETQYFGPGTRLLVL.

The chain recombines TRBV3-1 with TRBJ1-6; 9 bases fit TRBD1. The CDR3 runs 15 residues. In germline, CDR1 is LGHDT, CDR2 YNNKEL (reference sequence). V gave up 4 bases and J gave up 7 bases; unmatched junction bases: 5. CDR3: CASSLTGTGNSPLHF. The CDR3 DNA sequence: TGTGCCAGCAGCCTAACCGGGACAGGGAATTCACCCCTCCACTTT.

The chain joins TRBV9 to TRBJ1-1, with TRBD1 matching 7 bases. V dropped 4 bases and J dropped 5; count of bases not matched to a gene: 11. Germline V lookup: CDR1 SGDLS, CDR2 YYNGEE. This CDR3 has 15 residues. The CDR3 nucleotides are TGTGCCAGCAGCTTGCGACAGGGTGTATTTACTGAAGCTTTCTTT. Translating gives CASSLRQGVFTEAFF.

V gene TRBV10-3 combines with J gene TRBJ2-2, with no clear D. The CDR3 totals 13 residues. V dropped 4 bases and J dropped 3 bases, with 6 bases sitting between them. Looked up from germline, CDR1 is ENHRY and CDR2 is SYGVKD. CDR3 in DNA: TGTGCCATCAGTGGCACCCACACCGGGGAGCTGTTTTTT. The encoded protein is CAISGTHTGELFF.

This clonotype has a count of ten or more. V gene TRBV6-2 or TRBV6-3 combines with J gene TRBJ1-1, with no clear D. The germline CDR1 and CDR2 sequences are MNHEY and SVGEGT. The CDR3 runs 14 residues. Trimming removed 0 bases at V and 10 bases at J, with 15 bases between. The CDR3 is CASSYSRGIGRAFF. The CDR3 DNA reads as TGTGCCAGCAGTTACTCGCGGGGAATAGGAAGAGCTTTCTTT.